Below, 15 T cell receptor beta chains from the same sample are listed, as sequenced in a study of blood T cell repertoires in COVID-19. The repertoire was sequenced with immunoSEQ multiplex PCR; TCRdb's copy has only in-frame clones and lacks some. Here the sample spans 70,000 to 90,000 clones, around four fifths being singletons. The sequencing sample was made of peripheral blood. Every receptor here comes from a human donor in a cohort sampled during active COVID-19.

This clone is medium-sized. Other DNA variants within this sample encode the same CDR3. The chain joins TRBV5-1 to TRBJ2-1, with TRBD2 matching 10 bases. Losses at the gene ends were 4 bases for V and 0 bases for J; bases not matched to a gene: 1. The CDR3 spans 15 residues. Per the germline V gene, CDR1 is SGHRS and CDR2 is YFSETQ. The CDR3 bases are TGCGCCAGCAGCCCTAGCGGGAGCTCCTACAATGAGCAGTTCTTC. Protein: CASSPSGSSYNEQFF.

The rearrangement uses TRBV5-1 and TRBJ1-2, with D possibly matching TRBD1 (5 bases). This CDR3 spans 13 amino acids. Per germline, CDR1 SGHRS and CDR2 YFSETQ. Trimming cost V 6 bases and J 4 bases, with 13 bases left between them. The CDR3 spells CASTPGRSYGYTF. The CDR3, as DNA: TGCGCCAGCACTCCAGGGAGGAGCTATGGCTACACCTTC.

J is TRBJ2-1 and V is TRBV5-1; no firm D call. V lost 5 bases to trimming and J lost 11 bases, with 23 bases between them. The length of the CDR3 is 15 residues. From germline, CDR1 is SGHRS and CDR2 YFSETQ. In nucleotides, the CDR3 is TGCGCCAGCAGTTTAAGAGTGGGCACAGATGGGCAGCAGTTCTTC. It codes for CASSLRVGTDGQQFF.

This chain uses TRBV27 with TRBJ1-6; 11 bases map to TRBD1. The germline CDR1 and CDR2 sequences are MNHEY and SMNVEV (reference sequence). This CDR3 is built from 17 residues. Trimming took 5 bases from V and 7 from J; bases not matched to a gene: 10. CDR3 coding DNA: TGTGCCAGCAGTCCACACCGGGACAGGGGGGGGAATTCACCCCTCCACTTT. Protein sequence: CASSPHRDRGGNSPLHF.

At least ten counts were recorded for this clone. The CDR3 sequence is CASSPGYAYEQYF. CDR3 DNA sequence: TGTGCCAGCAGTCCGGGGTACGCCTACGAGCAGTACTTC. V usage is TRBV28 and J usage is TRBJ2-7; possible D gene TRBD2, 5 bases. The CDR3 totals 13 residues. V was trimmed by 5 bases and J by 2 bases, leaving 10 bases between them. The germline CDR1 and CDR2 sequences are MDHEN and SYDVKM.

The J gene is TRBJ2-5, the V gene TRBV7-2; 7 bases are shared with TRBD1. Looked up from germline, CDR1 is SGHTA and CDR2 is FQGNSA. CDR3 length equals 15 residues. Trimming removed 5 bases from V and 1 base from J; junction bases left unmatched: 7. The CDR3, as DNA: TGTGCCAGCAGCGCCCAGACAGGGTTCCAAGAGACCCAGTACTTC. Its protein product is CASSAQTGFQETQYF.

The chain combines TRBV18 with TRBJ1-2; 9 nucleotides agree with TRBD1. The germline V gene encodes CDR1 KGHSH and CDR2 LQKENI. Trimming removed 3 bases from V and 6 bases from J; junction bases left unmatched: 2. The CDR3 runs 13 residues. The CDR3 DNA reads TGTGCCAGCTCACCCGGGACAGGGAATGGCTACACCTTC. Residues: CASSPGTGNGYTF.

The rearrangement links TRBV10-3 to TRBJ2-7, with 11 bases identical to TRBD1. Germline V gene data show CDR1 as ENHRY and CDR2 as SYGVKD. This CDR3 region has 14 residues. The V and J ends lost 6 bases and 5 bases, in that order; junction bases with no gene match: 6. CDR3 in DNA: TGTGCCATCAGCAAGGGACAGGGGGGTCACGAGCAGTACTTC. It translates to CAISKGQGGHEQYF.

This sequence joins TRBV14 and TRBJ2-7, with 7 positions matching TRBD1. Per the germline V gene, CDR1 is SGHDN and CDR2 is FVKESK. The CDR3 is 16 amino acids. Trimming took 0 bases from V and 3 from J; bases not matched to a gene: 8. The CDR3 region has the DNA TGTGCCAGCAGCCAAGATCCGGACAGGCCGATCTACGAGCAGTACTTC. Its protein is CASSQDPDRPIYEQYF.

Here the CDR3 DNA reads TGCGCCAGCAGCCAATTCCCCACAGGGGGAACTGAAGCTTTCTTT. Its translation is CASSQFPTGGTEAFF. The chain uses TRBV4-3 and TRBJ1-1, with 8 positions matching TRBD1. This CDR3 is built from 15 residues. The ends lost 2 bases at V and 5 bases at J; junction bases unmatched: 7. Germline V gene sequence: CDR1 LGHNA, CDR2 YSLEER.

The V and J genes are TRBV18 and TRBJ1-4; 8 nucleotides line up with TRBD1. This CDR3 has 15 residues. Germline CDR1 KGHSH, CDR2 LQKENI. The V segment lost 3 bases and the J segment 8 bases; nucleotides outside the gene matches: 8. CDR3 residues: CASSPDRVTAEKLFF. The CDR3 DNA reads TGTGCCAGCTCACCGGACAGGGTGACCGCGGAAAAACTGTTTTTT.

This clone was detected only once. The chain joins TRBV6-5 to TRBJ1-5, with TRBD1 identical over 7 bases. The CDR3 contains 13 residues. Per germline, CDR1 MNHEY and CDR2 SVGAGI. The ends lost 8 bases at V and 2 bases at J; junction bases unmatched: 3. This chain's CDR3 is CASLDRGNQPQHF. The CDR3 DNA reads as TGTGCCAGCCTCGACAGGGGCAATCAGCCCCAGCATTTT.

The genes are TRBV5-8 and TRBJ1-1; D call uncertain. From germline, CDR1 is SGHTS and CDR2 YDEGEE. The CDR3 consists of 15 residues. V lost 5 bases to trimming and J lost 0 bases, with 14 bases between them. Here the CDR3 reads CASSPGDRMNTEAFF. The CDR3 coding sequence is TGTGCCAGCAGTCCCGGGGATCGGATGAACACTGAAGCTTTCTTT.

This clone has a single count. V and J are TRBV6-5 and TRBJ2-7, with D possibly matching TRBD2 (6 bases). Between the trimmed V and J ends, which lost 8 bases and 2 bases, there was a span of 16 bases. From germline, CDR1 is MNHEY and CDR2 SVGAGI. The CDR3 consists of 14 residues. The CDR3 bases are TGTGCCAGCCGAGGACTCGGAGGGGCCTACGAGCAGTACTTC. It yields the protein CASRGLGGAYEQYF.

The chain uses TRBV28 and TRBJ1-2; 8 bases align to TRBD1. Trimming took 6 bases from V and 5 from J; bases not matched to a gene: 23. The length of the CDR3 is 19 residues. From germline, CDR1 is MDHEN and CDR2 SYDVKM. The CDR3 is CASRGLLGQGGWDRYGYTF. In DNA form, the CDR3 reads TGTGCCAGCAGGGGTCTCCTCGGACAGGGAGGGTGGGACCGATATGGCTACACCTTC.